The 2 T cell receptor beta chains below come from one sample, sequenced in a study of T cells in Graves' hyperthyroidism and ophthalmopathy. Researchers took RNA transcripts and amplified the TCR beta CDR3 regions from them. The HTBI primer set was used in a first-round RT-PCR of the TCR CDR3. TCRdb called the multiplex PCR reads again in MiXCR, with one record for every CDR3 protein. Of approximately 410,000 distinct CDR3 sequences in the sample, roughly 15% are singletons; the top ten hold approximately 5.3%. The source material was blood. The receptors come from a woman aged 18 to 35 with Graves' hyperthyroidism.

The chain links TRBV12-5 to TRBJ2-1; D is uncertain. Germline-derived CDR1 and CDR2 are LGHNT and FRNRAP. This CDR3 is built from 15 residues. V lost 1 base and J lost 0, with 7 bases in between. CDR3 loop: CASGLGRSSYNEQFF. As DNA, the CDR3 is TGTGCTAGTGGTTTGGGGCGAAGCTCCTACAATGAGCAGTTCTTC.

This clonotype was seen a few times. The CDR3 ends on some other residue instead of the conserved phenylalanine or tryptophan, so this is likely a read error. The genes are TRBV20-1 and TRBJ2-1; TRBD2 agrees at 14 bases. CDR3 size: 13 residues. V trimming: 7 bases; J trimming: 7 bases; junction bases outside the gene matches: 3. Germline CDR1 DFQATT, CDR2 SNEGSKA (reference sequence). The CDR3 is CSGLAGGKNEQFV. As DNA, the CDR3 is TGCAGTGGACTAGCGGGAGGGAAAAATGAGCAGTTCGTC.